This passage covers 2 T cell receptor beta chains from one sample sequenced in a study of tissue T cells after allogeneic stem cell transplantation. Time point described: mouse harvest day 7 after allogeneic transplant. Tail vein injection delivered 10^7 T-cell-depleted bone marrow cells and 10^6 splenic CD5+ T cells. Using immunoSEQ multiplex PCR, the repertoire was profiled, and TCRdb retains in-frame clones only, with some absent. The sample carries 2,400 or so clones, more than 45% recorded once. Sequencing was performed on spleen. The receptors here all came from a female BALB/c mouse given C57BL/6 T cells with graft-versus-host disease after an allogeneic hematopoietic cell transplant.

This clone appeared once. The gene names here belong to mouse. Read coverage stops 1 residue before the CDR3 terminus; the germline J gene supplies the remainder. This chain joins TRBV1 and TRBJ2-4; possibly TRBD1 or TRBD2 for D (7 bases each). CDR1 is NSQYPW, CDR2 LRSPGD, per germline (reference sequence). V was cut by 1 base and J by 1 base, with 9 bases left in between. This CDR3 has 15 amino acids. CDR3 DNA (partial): TGCACCTGCAGTGCAGCAGGGGGGCGTCAAAACACCTTGTAC. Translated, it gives CTCSAAGGRQNTLY. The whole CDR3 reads CTCSAAGGRQNTLYF.

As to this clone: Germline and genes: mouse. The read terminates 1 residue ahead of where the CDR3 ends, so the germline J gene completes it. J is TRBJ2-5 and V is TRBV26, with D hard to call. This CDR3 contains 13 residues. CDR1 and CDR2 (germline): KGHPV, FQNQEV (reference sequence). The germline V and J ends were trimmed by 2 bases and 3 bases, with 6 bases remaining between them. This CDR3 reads CASSLNSQDTQYF. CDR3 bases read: TGTGCCAGCAGTCTGAACAGTCAAGACACCCAGTAC.